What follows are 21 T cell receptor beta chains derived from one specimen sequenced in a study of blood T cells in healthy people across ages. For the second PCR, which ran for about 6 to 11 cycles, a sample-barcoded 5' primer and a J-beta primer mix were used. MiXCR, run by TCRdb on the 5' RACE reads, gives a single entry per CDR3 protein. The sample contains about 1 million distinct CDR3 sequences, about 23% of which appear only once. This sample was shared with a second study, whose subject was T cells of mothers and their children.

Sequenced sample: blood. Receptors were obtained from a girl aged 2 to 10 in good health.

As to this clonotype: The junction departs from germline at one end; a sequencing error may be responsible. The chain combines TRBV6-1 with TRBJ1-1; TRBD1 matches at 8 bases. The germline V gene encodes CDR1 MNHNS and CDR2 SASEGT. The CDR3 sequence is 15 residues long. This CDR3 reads CASTYPGGTATEAFF. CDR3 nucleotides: TGCGCCAGCACCTATCCAGGGGGCACCGCCACTGAAGCTTTCTTT.

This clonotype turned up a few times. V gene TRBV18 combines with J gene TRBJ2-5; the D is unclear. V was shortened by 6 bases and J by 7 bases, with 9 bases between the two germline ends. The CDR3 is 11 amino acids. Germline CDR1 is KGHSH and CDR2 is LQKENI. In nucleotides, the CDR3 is TGTGCCAGCTCCCAGCCGGGGACCCAGTACTTC. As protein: CASSQPGTQYF.

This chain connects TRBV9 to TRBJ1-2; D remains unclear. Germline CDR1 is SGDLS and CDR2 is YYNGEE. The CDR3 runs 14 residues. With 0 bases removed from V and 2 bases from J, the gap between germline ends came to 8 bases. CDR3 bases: TGTGCCAGCAGCGTAGACCTGCCCAACTATGGCTACACCTTC. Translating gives CASSVDLPNYGYTF.

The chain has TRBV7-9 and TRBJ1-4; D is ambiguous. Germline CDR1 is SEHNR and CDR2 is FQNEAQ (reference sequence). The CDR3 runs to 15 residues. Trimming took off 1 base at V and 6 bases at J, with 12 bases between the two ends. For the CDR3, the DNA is TGTGCCAGCAGCTTAGACTTGTCCCTGGATGAAAAACTGTTTTTT. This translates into CASSLDLSLDEKLFF. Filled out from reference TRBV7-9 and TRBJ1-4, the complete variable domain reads DTGVSQNPRHKITKRGQNVTFRCDPISEHNRLYWYRQTLGQGPEFLTYFQNEAQLEKSRLLSDRFSAERPKGSFSTLEIQRTEQGDSAMYLCASSLDLSLDEKLFFGSGTQLSVL.

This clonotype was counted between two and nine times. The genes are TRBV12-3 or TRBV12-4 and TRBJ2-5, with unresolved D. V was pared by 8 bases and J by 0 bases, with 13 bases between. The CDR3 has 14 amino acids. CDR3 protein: CASVLSPYQETQYF. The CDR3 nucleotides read TGTGCCAGCGTCCTCTCACCGTACCAAGAGACCCAGTACTTC.

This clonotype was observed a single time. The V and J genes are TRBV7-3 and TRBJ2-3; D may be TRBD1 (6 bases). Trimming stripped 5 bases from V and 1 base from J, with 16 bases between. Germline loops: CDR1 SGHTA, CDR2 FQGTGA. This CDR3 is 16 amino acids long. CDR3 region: CASSPEATGGTDTQYF. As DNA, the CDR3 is TGTGCCAGCAGCCCAGAAGCGACAGGAGGCACAGATACGCAGTATTTT.

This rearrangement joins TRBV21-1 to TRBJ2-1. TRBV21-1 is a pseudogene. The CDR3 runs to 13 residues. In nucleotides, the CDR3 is TGTGCCAGCAGCAAATACCCTGACAATGAGCAGTTCTTC. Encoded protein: CASSKYPDNEQFF.

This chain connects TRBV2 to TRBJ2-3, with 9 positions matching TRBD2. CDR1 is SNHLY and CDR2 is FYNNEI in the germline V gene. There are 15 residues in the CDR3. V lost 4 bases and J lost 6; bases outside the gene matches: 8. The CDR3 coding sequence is TGTGCCAGCAGTGTTCGAGCGGGAGGCGGGGATACGCAGTATTTT. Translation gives CASSVRAGGGDTQYF.

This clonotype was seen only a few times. The CDR3 sequence is CASSSSLANTGELFF. The CDR3 nucleotides are TGTGCCAGCAGCTCCTCCCTCGCGAACACCGGGGAGCTGTTTTTT. The V gene is TRBV7-9, the J gene TRBJ2-2; no definite D call. V was shortened by 4 bases and J by 0 bases, with 9 bases between the two germline ends. The CDR3 length is 15 residues. Germline CDR1 reads SEHNR; CDR2 reads FQNEAQ (reference sequence).

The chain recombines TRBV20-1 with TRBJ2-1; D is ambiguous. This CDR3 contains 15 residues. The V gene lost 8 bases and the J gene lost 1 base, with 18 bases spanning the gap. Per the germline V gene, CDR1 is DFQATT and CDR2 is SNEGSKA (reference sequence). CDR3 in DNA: TGCAGTTCCGAGACGAGTCATCGGTCCTACAATGAGCAGTTCTTC. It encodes CSSETSHRSYNEQFF.

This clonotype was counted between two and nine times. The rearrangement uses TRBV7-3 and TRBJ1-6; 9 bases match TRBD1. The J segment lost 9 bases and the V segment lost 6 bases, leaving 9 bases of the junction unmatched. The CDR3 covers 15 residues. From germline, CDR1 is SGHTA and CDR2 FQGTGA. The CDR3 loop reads CASSFSDRGSSPLHF. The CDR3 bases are TGTGCCAGCAGTTTCTCGGACAGGGGCAGTTCACCCCTCCACTTT.

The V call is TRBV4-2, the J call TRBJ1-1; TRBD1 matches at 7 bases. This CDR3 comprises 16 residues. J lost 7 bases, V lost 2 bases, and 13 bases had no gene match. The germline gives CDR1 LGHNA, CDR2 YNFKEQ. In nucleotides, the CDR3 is TGTGCCAGCAGCCAAAGCCTCCCCCAGGGGGGAGATGAAGCTTTCTTT. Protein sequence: CASSQSLPQGGDEAFF.

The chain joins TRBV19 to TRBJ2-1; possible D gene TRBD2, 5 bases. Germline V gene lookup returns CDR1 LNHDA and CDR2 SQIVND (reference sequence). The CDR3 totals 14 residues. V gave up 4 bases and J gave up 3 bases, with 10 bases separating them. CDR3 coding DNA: TGTGCCAGTAGTACCGAGGGAATCTACAATGAGCAGTTCTTC. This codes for CASSTEGIYNEQFF.

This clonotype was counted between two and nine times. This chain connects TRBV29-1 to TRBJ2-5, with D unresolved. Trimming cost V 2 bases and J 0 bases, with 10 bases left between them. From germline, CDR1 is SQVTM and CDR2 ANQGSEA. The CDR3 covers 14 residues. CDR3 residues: CSVEFMGNQETQYF. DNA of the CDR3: TGCAGCGTTGAATTTATGGGGAACCAAGAGACCCAGTACTTC.

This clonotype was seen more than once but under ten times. The CDR3 nucleotides are TGTGCCAGCAGCTTAGATCAGATCAGGGACTTCACCTACGAGCAGTACTTC. Amino acids: CASSLDQIRDFTYEQYF. The chain joins TRBV11-2 to TRBJ2-7, with D perhaps TRBD2 (6 bases). The germline V gene has CDR1 SGHAT and CDR2 FQNNGV. Deletions cut 0 bases from V and 2 bases from J, with 17 bases between. The CDR3 sequence is 17 residues long. The full variable domain, in which reference TRBV11-2 and TRBJ2-7 provide the parts outside the CDR3, is EAGVAQSPRYKIIEKRQSVAFWCNPISGHATLYWYQQILGQGPKLLIQFQNNGVVDDSQLPKDRFSAERLKGVDSTLKIQPAKLEDSAVYLCASSLDQIRDFTYEQYFGPGTRLTVT.

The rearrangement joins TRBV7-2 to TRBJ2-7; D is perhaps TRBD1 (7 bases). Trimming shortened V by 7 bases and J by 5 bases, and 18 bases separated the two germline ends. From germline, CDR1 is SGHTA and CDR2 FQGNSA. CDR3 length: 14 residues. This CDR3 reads CASNPTGRLNEQYF. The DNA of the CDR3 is TGTGCCAGCAACCCGACAGGGAGGTTGAACGAGCAGTACTTC.

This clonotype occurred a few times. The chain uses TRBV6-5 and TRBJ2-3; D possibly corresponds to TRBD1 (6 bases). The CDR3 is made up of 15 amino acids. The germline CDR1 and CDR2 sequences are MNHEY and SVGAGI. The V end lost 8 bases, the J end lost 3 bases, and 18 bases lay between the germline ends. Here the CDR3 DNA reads TGTGCCAGCGGTACCCAGAAACAGGGAACAGATACGCAGTATTTT. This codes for CASGTQKQGTDTQYF.

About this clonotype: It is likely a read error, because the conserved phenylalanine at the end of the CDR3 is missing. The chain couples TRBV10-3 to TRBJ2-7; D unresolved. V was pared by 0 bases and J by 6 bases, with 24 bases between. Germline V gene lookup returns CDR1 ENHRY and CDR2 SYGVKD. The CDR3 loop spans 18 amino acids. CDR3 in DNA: TGTGCCATCAGTGAGTCGACCTTGAGTGCAGGAATCCCCTCCGAGCAGTACCTC. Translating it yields CAISESTLSAGIPSEQYL.

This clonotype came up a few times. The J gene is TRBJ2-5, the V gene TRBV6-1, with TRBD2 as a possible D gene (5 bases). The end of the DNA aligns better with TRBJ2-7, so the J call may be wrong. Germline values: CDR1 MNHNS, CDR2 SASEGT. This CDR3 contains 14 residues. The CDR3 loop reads CASRPTDGTYEQYF. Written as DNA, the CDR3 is TGTGCCAGCAGACCCACCGACGGGACCTACGAGCAGTACTTC.

The chain's CDR3 is CASRTPKNTGELFF. The CDR3 coding sequence is TGTGCCAGCAGAACGCCCAAGAACACCGGGGAGCTGTTTTTT. The chain links TRBV28 to TRBJ2-2; the D is unclear. Trimming pared 6 bases from V and 1 base from J, leaving 9 bases between. Germline CDR1 reads MDHEN; CDR2 reads SYDVKM. The CDR3 has 14 residues. Full variable domain (remainder filled in from reference TRBV28 and TRBJ2-2): DVKVTQSSRYLVKRTGEKVFLECVQDMDHENMFWYRQDPGLGLRLIYFSYDVKMKEKGDIPEGYSVSREKKERFSLILESASTNQTSMYLCASRTPKNTGELFFGEGSRLTVL.

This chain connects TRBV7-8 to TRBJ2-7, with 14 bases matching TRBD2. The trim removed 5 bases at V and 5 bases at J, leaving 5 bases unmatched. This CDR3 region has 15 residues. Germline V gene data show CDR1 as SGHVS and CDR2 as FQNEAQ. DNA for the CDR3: TGTGCCAGCAGCCGGGGACTAGCGGGAGTTAACGAGCAGTACTTC. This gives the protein CASSRGLAGVNEQYF. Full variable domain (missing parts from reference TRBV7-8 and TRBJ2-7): GAGVSQSPRYKVAKRGQDVALRCDPISGHVSLFWYQQALGQGPEFLTYFQNEAQLDKSGLPSDRFFAERPEGSVSTLKIQRTQQEDSAVYLCASSRGLAGVNEQYFGPGTRLTVT.